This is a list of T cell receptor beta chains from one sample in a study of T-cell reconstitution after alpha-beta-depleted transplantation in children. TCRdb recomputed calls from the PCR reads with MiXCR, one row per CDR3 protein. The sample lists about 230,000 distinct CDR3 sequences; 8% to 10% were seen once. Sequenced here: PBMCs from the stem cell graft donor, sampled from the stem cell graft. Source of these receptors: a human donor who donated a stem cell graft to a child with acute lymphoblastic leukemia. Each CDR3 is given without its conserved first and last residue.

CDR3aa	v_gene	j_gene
ASSLERGSNQPQH	TRBV11-2	TRBJ1-5
ASSGRGKETQY	TRBV27	TRBJ2-5
ASSQSGTGNYGYT	TRBV3-1	TRBJ1-2
ASSLTDSTHEQF	TRBV7-9	TRBJ2-1
ATSRATGVGANVLT	TRBV15	TRBJ2-6
ASKAPGTYEQY	TRBV5-1	TRBJ2-7
ASSSRWLNTEAF	TRBV12-3/TRBV12-4	TRBJ1-1
AISGKAGQGAGGYT	TRBV10-3	TRBJ1-2
ASSQLQGSGELF	TRBV5-1	TRBJ2-2
AISGPGYEQY	TRBV10-3	TRBJ2-7
ASSLDPTGTQPQH	TRBV5-1	TRBJ1-5
AWRRSYEQY	TRBV30	TRBJ2-7
ASSHLNMGFSSYNEQF	TRBV4-1	TRBJ2-1
ATSRKIQETQY	TRBV12-3/TRBV12-4	TRBJ2-5
ASSPDRTLGPQH	TRBV18	TRBJ1-5
ASSSGRQGLETQY	TRBV5-1	TRBJ2-5
ASSFLGADHEQF	TRBV5-1	TRBJ2-1
ASSSTQRGVYEQY	TRBV5-5	TRBJ2-7
ASSYQPGMNYEQY	TRBV6-5	TRBJ2-7
SARVSGYEQY	TRBV20-1	TRBJ2-7
ASSLDRQSVATNEKLF	TRBV11-1	TRBJ1-4
ASSQDFGGGAGSGELF	TRBV4-1	TRBJ2-2
ASSFRQGANTGELF	TRBV5-1	TRBJ2-2
ASSRPGTPFSGNTIY	TRBV6-1	TRBJ1-3
ASRKGLQGSYNEQF	TRBV5-1	TRBJ2-1
SARDPGTISNGYT	TRBV20-1	TRBJ1-2
ASASSYNSPLH	TRBV12-3/TRBV12-4	TRBJ1-6
ASNQGDSSTDTQY	TRBV5-1	TRBJ2-3
ASSLGTAEGNQPQH	TRBV13	TRBJ1-5
ASSQEGVGQGAGNEQF	TRBV4-2	TRBJ2-1
ASSLNVGRYLEQY	TRBV5-1	TRBJ2-7
ASSFRGRNTEAF	TRBV5-5	TRBJ1-1
SVDLTGGSSGNTIY	TRBV29-1	TRBJ1-3
ASSFLGQDNEQF	TRBV6-5	TRBJ2-1